One and the same sample provided the 8 T cell receptor beta chains below, sequenced in a study of cytomegalovirus exposure and HLA in healthy donors. Sequencing was performed with immunoSEQ multiplex PCR; in TCRdb, only in-frame clones are kept and a portion is missing. The sample carries more than 120,000 clones, around 86% recorded once. Sequencing was done on a sample of PBMCs. The receptors shown here come from a man aged 18 to 29 in good health and CMV-seropositive.

The rearrangement uses TRBV6-5 and TRBJ1-1, with D uncertain. Germline V gene sequence: CDR1 MNHEY, CDR2 SVGAGI. CDR3 length: 13 amino acids. The ends were cut back, 4 bases at V and 11 bases at J, with 17 bases in the middle. The CDR3 bases are TGTGCCAGCAGTTCCCTGGACTTTGGAAGGGCTTTCTTT. It codes for CASSSLDFGRAFF.

The CDR3 DNA reads TGTGCCAGCAGCTTGGCCGGAGGGGCAAACGAGCAGTACTTC. Residues: CASSLAGGANEQYF. V is TRBV5-4 and J is TRBJ2-7; D perhaps matches TRBD2 (6 bases). The length of the CDR3 is 14 residues. Germline loops: CDR1 SGHNT, CDR2 YYREEE (reference sequence). Between the trimmed V and J ends, which lost 0 bases and 5 bases, there was a span of 12 bases.

The chain carries TRBV11-1 and TRBJ2-7, with D possibly TRBD1 on 5 matching bases. V lost 0 bases, J lost 1 base, and 10 bases lay in between. The V gene's germline CDR1 is SGHAT and CDR2 FQDESV (reference sequence). The CDR3 loop spans 15 amino acids. CDR3 nucleotides: TGTGCCAGCAGCTTAGCAGGGGCCCTTTCCTACGAGCAGTACTTC. Residues: CASSLAGALSYEQYF.

The rearrangement links TRBV6-5 to TRBJ2-4; D gene unclear. Trimming took 10 bases from V and 6 from J, leaving 19 bases between them. The CDR3 covers 14 residues. Germline-derived CDR1 and CDR2 are MNHEY and SVGAGI. In DNA form, the CDR3 reads TGTGCCACCTCCCCAGGTCCTCAGAGAAACATTCAGTACTTC. It specifies CATSPGPQRNIQYF.

This clone came up once. The chain uses TRBV27 and TRBJ1-3; a weak D match, TRBD1 (6 bases). Per germline, CDR1 MNHEY and CDR2 SMNVEV (reference sequence). Trimming stripped 5 bases from V and 0 bases from J, with 11 bases between. CDR3 length: 15 amino acids. The CDR3 region is CASSMTGGSGNTIYF. CDR3 DNA sequence: TGTGCCAGCAGTATGACAGGAGGCTCTGGAAACACCATATATTTT.

In this sample, this clone turned up a few times. In DNA, the CDR3 is TGTGCCAGCAGCCTCGCGGTCGAGACCCAGTACTTC. Translated, it gives CASSLAVETQYF. The chain combines TRBV7-9 with TRBJ2-5; the D is unclear. This CDR3 has 12 residues. The V end lost 5 bases, the J end lost 5 bases, and 9 bases lay between the germline ends. Per the germline V gene, CDR1 is SEHNR and CDR2 is FQNEAQ (reference sequence).

This chain uses TRBV25-1 with TRBJ1-2, with TRBD1 identical over 8 bases. The CDR3 consists of 16 residues. Trimming at V came to 3 bases and at J to 2 bases, leaving 8 bases not matched to a gene. From germline, CDR1 is MGHDK and CDR2 SYGVNS. The CDR3 DNA follows: TGTGCCAGCAGTGATGTTACAGGGGGGAGGAACTATGGCTACACCTTC. It codes for CASSDVTGGRNYGYTF.

The CDR3 DNA reads as TGTGCCAGCAGTCCCGGACAGCAATCCCAGCCCCAGCATTTT. This encodes CASSPGQQSQPQHF. The V gene is TRBV27, the J gene TRBJ1-5; a possible D gene is TRBD1 (6 bases). Trimming shortened V by 5 bases and J by 7 bases, and 15 bases separated the two germline ends. Germline values: CDR1 MNHEY, CDR2 SMNVEV (reference sequence). The CDR3 loop spans 14 amino acids.